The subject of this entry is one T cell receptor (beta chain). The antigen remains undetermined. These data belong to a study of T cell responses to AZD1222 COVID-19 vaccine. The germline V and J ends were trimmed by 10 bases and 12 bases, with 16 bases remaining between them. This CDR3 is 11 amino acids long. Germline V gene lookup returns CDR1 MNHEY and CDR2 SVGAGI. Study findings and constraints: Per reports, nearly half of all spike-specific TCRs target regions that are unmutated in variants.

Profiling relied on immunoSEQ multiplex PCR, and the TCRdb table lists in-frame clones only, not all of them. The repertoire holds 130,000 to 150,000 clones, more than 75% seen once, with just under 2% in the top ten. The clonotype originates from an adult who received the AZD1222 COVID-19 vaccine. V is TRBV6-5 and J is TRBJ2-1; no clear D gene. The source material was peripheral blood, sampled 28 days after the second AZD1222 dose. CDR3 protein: CAIDGRSRQFF. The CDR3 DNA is TGTGCCATAGATGGGCGGTCCAGGCAGTTCTTC.